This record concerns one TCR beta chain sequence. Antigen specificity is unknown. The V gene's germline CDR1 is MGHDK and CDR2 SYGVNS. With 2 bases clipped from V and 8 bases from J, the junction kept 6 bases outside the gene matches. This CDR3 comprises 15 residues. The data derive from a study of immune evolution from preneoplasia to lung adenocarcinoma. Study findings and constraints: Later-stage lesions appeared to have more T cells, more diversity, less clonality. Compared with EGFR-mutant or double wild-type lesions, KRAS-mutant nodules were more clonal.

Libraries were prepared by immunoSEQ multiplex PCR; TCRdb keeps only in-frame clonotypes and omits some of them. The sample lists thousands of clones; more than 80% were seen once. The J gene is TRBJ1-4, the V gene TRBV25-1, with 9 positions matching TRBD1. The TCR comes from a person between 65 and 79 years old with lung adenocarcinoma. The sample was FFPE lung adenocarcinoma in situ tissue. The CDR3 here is CASSETGQGFEKLFF. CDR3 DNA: TGTGCCAGCAGTGAAACGGGACAGGGTTTCGAAAAACTGTTTTTT.